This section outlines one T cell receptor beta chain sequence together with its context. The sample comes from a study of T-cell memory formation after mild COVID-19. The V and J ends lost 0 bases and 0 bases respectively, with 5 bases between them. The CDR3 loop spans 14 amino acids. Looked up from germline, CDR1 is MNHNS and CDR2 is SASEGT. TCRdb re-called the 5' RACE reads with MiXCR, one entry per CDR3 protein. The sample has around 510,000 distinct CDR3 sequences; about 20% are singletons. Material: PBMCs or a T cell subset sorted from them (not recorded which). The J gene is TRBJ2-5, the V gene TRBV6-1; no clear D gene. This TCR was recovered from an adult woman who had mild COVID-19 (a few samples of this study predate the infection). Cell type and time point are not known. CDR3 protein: CASSEAAYQETQYF. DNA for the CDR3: TGTGCCAGCAGTGAAGCGGCCTACCAAGAGACCCAGTACTTC.